The 23 T cell receptor beta chains listed next were all sequenced from one sample in a study of cytomegalovirus exposure and HLA in healthy donors listed by TCRdb under 2017. The method behind the library was the immunoSEQ multiplex PCR assay. Not all clones reach the TCRdb copy of this immuneACCESS table, which keeps in-frame sequences only. Checked studies attribute under half of the gap to unresolved V genes and leave the rest unexplained. The sample includes some 49,000 clones, with approximately 90% observed a single time. About 1.5% of the sample belongs to the ten largest clones. Sequenced input: PBMCs. These receptor sequences come from a man aged 18 to 29 in good health and CMV-seronegative.

This clone occurred once. The chain couples TRBV4-1 to TRBJ1-5; D not resolved. Trimming left V 0 bases short and J 0 bases short, with 6 bases between. This CDR3 has 15 amino acids. In germline, CDR1 is MGHRA, CDR2 YSYEKL. The CDR3 reads CASSQDVYSNQPQHF. The CDR3 nucleotides read TGCGCCAGCAGCCAAGATGTCTATAGCAATCAGCCCCAGCATTTT.

V usage is TRBV7-2 and J usage is TRBJ1-5; TRBD1 agrees at 7 bases. The germline CDR1 and CDR2 sequences are SGHTA and FQGNSA. The V and J ends lost 4 bases and 0 bases, in that order; junction bases with no gene match: 12. This CDR3 contains 18 residues. The DNA for the CDR3 is TGTGCCAGCAGCTCGTTCCAGGGGGGCCCTTATAGCAATCAGCCCCAGCATTTT. Translating it yields CASSSFQGGPYSNQPQHF.

V and J are TRBV19 and TRBJ2-7; 11 nucleotides line up with TRBD1. J lost 2 bases, V lost 5 bases, and 5 bases had no gene match. Germline V gene data show CDR1 as LNHDA and CDR2 as SQIVND (reference sequence). This CDR3 region has 15 residues. The CDR3 DNA follows: TGTGCCAGTAGTCGGACAGGGGGCGCCCCCTACGAGCAGTACTTC. It is translated as CASSRTGGAPYEQYF.

The chain joins TRBV2 to TRBJ2-1; 12 bases line up with TRBD2. V lost 11 bases to trimming and J lost 6 bases; unmatched junction nucleotides: 5. The CDR3 has 13 amino acids. Germline lookup yields CDR1 SNHLY and CDR2 FYNNEI. The chain's CDR3 is CAVGLAGPNEQFF. The CDR3 DNA sequence: TGTGCCGTAGGACTAGCGGGGCCCAATGAGCAGTTCTTC.

The chain employs TRBV18 and TRBJ2-5, with 8 bases matching TRBD1. This CDR3 has 16 residues. CDR1 is KGHSH and CDR2 is LQKENI in the germline V gene. With V trimmed by 2 bases and J by 0 bases, 5 bases remained unmatched. The CDR3 reads CASSPSRTGHQETQYF. CDR3 sequence (DNA): TGTGCCAGCTCACCATCGAGGACAGGGCACCAAGAGACCCAGTACTTC.

This clone was recorded once. This chain links TRBV28 with TRBJ1-4; D remains unclear. The germline gives CDR1 MDHEN, CDR2 SYDVKM. Trimming took off 7 bases at V and 0 bases at J, with 12 bases between the two ends. The CDR3 has 15 amino acids. CDR3 nucleotides: TGTGCCAGCATTGAAACAGTGGCAACTAATGAAAAACTGTTTTTT. Translated, it gives CASIETVATNEKLFF.

The chain uses TRBV7-8 and TRBJ2-5; 7 bases are shared with TRBD2. The trim removed 8 bases at V and 5 bases at J, leaving 14 bases unmatched. There are 15 residues in the CDR3. Germline CDR1 is SGHVS and CDR2 is FQNEAQ. This CDR3 is CASGTSGARWETQYF. CDR3 DNA: TGTGCCAGCGGCACCAGCGGGGCCCGGTGGGAGACCCAGTACTTC.

This chain connects TRBV30 to TRBJ2-1; tentatively, D is TRBD1 (5 bases). The length of the CDR3 is 14 residues. Trimming removed 4 bases at V and 4 bases at J, with 14 bases between. Per the germline V gene, CDR1 is GTSNPN and CDR2 is SVGIG (reference sequence). CDR3 in DNA: TGTGCCTGGAACCCGACCGGACAATACAATGAGCAGTTCTTC. Amino acid sequence: CAWNPTGQYNEQFF.

The rearrangement joins TRBV28 to TRBJ2-7; tentative D call: TRBD1 (6 bases). V was shortened by 6 bases and J by 1 base, with 16 bases between the two germline ends. Germline V gene sequence: CDR1 MDHEN, CDR2 SYDVKM. The CDR3 loop spans 15 amino acids. CDR3 region: CASSLPTGKSYEQYF. DNA of the CDR3: TGTGCCAGCAGCTTACCGACAGGAAAATCCTACGAGCAGTACTTC.

This chain links TRBV15 with TRBJ2-7, with D tentatively TRBD2 (6 bases). This CDR3 region has 15 residues. Looked up from germline, CDR1 is LNHNV and CDR2 is YYDKDF (reference sequence). The V end lost 0 bases, the J end lost 7 bases, and 16 bases lay between the germline ends. The CDR3 DNA follows: TGTGCCACCAGCAGAGATCTTAGCGGTCTTGGAGAGCAGTACTTC. This translates into CATSRDLSGLGEQYF.

This sequence joins TRBV28 and TRBJ2-2; D not certain. Germline values: CDR1 MDHEN, CDR2 SYDVKM. CDR3 length equals 13 residues. The V end lost 7 bases, the J end lost 7 bases, and 13 bases lay between the germline ends. The CDR3 loop is CASTLTFVGELFF. CDR3 coding DNA: TGTGCCAGCACCCTGACATTCGTCGGGGAGCTGTTTTTT.

The chain uses TRBV19 and TRBJ1-1; 8 positions match TRBD1. From germline, CDR1 is LNHDA and CDR2 SQIVND (reference sequence). CDR3 length: 13 amino acids. Trimming cost V 5 bases and J 8 bases; bases outside gene matches: 7. The chain's CDR3 is CASSPWTGNEAFF. In DNA form, the CDR3 reads TGTGCCAGTAGTCCTTGGACAGGGAACGAAGCTTTCTTT.

This sequence joins TRBV5-1 and TRBJ2-7, with TRBD2 identical over 7 bases. Germline lookup yields CDR1 SGHRS and CDR2 YFSETQ. CDR3 size: 17 residues. Trimming at V came to 0 bases and at J to 5 bases, leaving 14 bases not matched to a gene. The DNA of the CDR3 is TGCGCCAGCAGCTTGGCCTTTATAGCGGGTGGAAGGAACGAGCAGTACTTC. The encoded protein is CASSLAFIAGGRNEQYF.

V usage is TRBV10-3 and J usage is TRBJ1-4; 7 nucleotides align to TRBD1. The CDR3 has 15 amino acids. Looked up from germline, CDR1 is ENHRY and CDR2 is SYGVKD. The junction had 8 bases not matched to a gene; V was cut back by 10 bases and J by 0 bases. CDR3 sequence (DNA): TGTGCCAAGACAGGGCCCAGACCAACTAATGAAAAACTGTTTTTT. Translation: CAKTGPRPTNEKLFF.

The chain links TRBV15 to TRBJ1-5; 8 nucleotides align to TRBD1. Germline values: CDR1 LNHNV, CDR2 YYDKDF (reference sequence). The V and J ends lost 0 bases and 6 bases, in that order; junction bases with no gene match: 10. The CDR3 runs to 17 residues. The DNA for the CDR3 is TGTGCCACCAGCAGAGATCGGAGACAGGGGATAAGTCAGCCCCAGCATTTT. Translating gives CATSRDRRQGISQPQHF.

The genes are TRBV27 and TRBJ2-1, with D possibly being TRBD1 (5 bases). Between the trimmed V and J ends, which lost 2 bases and 0 bases, there was a span of 14 bases. This CDR3 comprises 17 residues. Germline-derived CDR1 and CDR2 are MNHEY and SMNVEV (reference sequence). The CDR3 DNA follows: TGTGCCAGCAGTTTAGAAGGGGATGGAAGCTCCTACAATGAGCAGTTCTTC. It encodes CASSLEGDGSSYNEQFF.

The rearrangement uses TRBV5-1 and TRBJ2-6; 8 nucleotides align to TRBD2. The CDR3 contains 20 residues. V shed 3 bases, J shed 0 bases, and the junction held 14 bases outside the gene matches. Germline CDR1 and CDR2: SGHRS and YFSETQ. The CDR3 sequence: CASSYGGGTTLTSGANVLTF. The CDR3 DNA follows: TGCGCCAGCAGCTACGGGGGGGGGACAACCCTTACCTCTGGGGCCAACGTCCTGACTTTC.

The chain links TRBV6-6 to TRBJ2-5; the D gene is possibly TRBD2 (5 bases). Looked up from germline, CDR1 is MNHNY and CDR2 is SVGAGI (reference sequence). The CDR3 covers 14 residues. Trimming left V 4 bases short and J 3 bases short, with 12 bases between. CDR3 residues: CASSFGRVEETQYF. The CDR3 nucleotides are TGTGCCAGCAGTTTTGGGCGGGTTGAAGAGACCCAGTACTTC.

The chain uses TRBV18 and TRBJ1-1; D is unclear. V dropped 6 bases and J dropped 6 bases, with 17 bases sitting between them. This CDR3 spans 14 amino acids. The germline CDR1 and CDR2 sequences are KGHSH and LQKENI. The CDR3, as DNA: TGTGCCAGCTCCCCGGTGGAGCATTTACCTGAAGCTTTCTTT. Its protein is CASSPVEHLPEAFF.

A single count supports this clone. V is TRBV5-1 and J is TRBJ2-3; D remains ambiguous. This CDR3 has 16 amino acids. CDR1 SGHRS and CDR2 YFSETQ come from the germline V gene. The V end lost 0 bases, the J end lost 0 bases, and 11 bases lay between the germline ends. In DNA form, the CDR3 reads TGCGCCAGCAGCTTGGATCGGAGACCTAGCACAGATACGCAGTATTTT. It translates to CASSLDRRPSTDTQYF.

The rearrangement links TRBV28 to TRBJ2-7; possible D gene TRBD1, 5 bases. This CDR3 contains 14 residues. Trimming left V 2 bases short and J 2 bases short, with 10 bases between. From germline, CDR1 is MDHEN and CDR2 SYDVKM. CDR3 DNA sequence: TGTGCCAGCAGTTTAGTAGGGGATACCTACGAGCAGTACTTC. This codes for CASSLVGDTYEQYF.

This clone was seen a single time. The J gene is TRBJ2-7, the V gene TRBV6-1; unclear D gene. This CDR3 has 16 residues. Germline V CDR1 and CDR2: MNHNS, SASEGT. The germline V and J ends were trimmed by 3 bases and 0 bases, with 15 bases remaining between them. In nucleotides, the CDR3 is TGTGCCAGCAGTGATTTGCGCGGTGAAAGCTCCTACGAGCAGTACTTC. Its protein is CASSDLRGESSYEQYF.

The chain links TRBV10-3 to TRBJ2-7; possible D gene TRBD1, 6 bases. Germline-derived CDR1 and CDR2 are ENHRY and SYGVKD. The ends were cut back, 6 bases at V and 0 bases at J, with 15 bases in the middle. The CDR3 runs 15 residues. The CDR3 bases are TGTGCCATCAGCGGGCGACAGGATACCTCCTACGAGCAGTACTTC. It encodes CAISGRQDTSYEQYF.